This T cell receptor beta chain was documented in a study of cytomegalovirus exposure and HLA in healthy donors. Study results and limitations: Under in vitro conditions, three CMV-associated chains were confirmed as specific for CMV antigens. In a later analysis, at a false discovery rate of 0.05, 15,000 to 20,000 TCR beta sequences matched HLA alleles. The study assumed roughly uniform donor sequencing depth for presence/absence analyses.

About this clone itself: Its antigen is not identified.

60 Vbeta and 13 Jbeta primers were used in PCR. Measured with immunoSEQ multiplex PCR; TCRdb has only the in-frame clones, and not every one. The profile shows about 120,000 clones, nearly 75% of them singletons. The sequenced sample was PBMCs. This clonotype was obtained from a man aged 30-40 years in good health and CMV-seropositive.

The CDR3, as DNA: TGCGCCAGCAGCCAAGATATCGAGGGAAGAATCTATGGCTACACCTTC. As protein: CASSQDIEGRIYGYTF. The rearrangement uses TRBV4-3 and TRBJ1-2; D unclear. The CDR3 covers 16 residues. Trimming took 0 bases from V and 4 from J, leaving 15 bases between them. The V gene's germline CDR1 is LGHNA and CDR2 YSLEER.